This is a list of T cell receptor beta chains from one sample in a study of T-cell reconstitution after alpha-beta-depleted transplantation in children. TCRdb independently ran MiXCR on the PCR reads; one entry per CDR3 protein. This sample carries hundreds of thousands of distinct CDR3 sequences, roughly 13% of them seen once, and the ten largest clones take roughly 2.3%. Material: PBMCs, mostly from graft donor cells, obtained 360 days after TCRalphabeta/CD19-depleted stem cell transplant. These receptors were collected from a male patient younger than 18 who had a stem cell transplant for acute myeloid leukemia, so the T cells may come from the graft donor. Both conserved end residues are part of each CDR3. A D gene is named only where the DNA matches it firmly. Where a row states a size, it is once, few, many or the class of an expanded clone; other rows omit it.

D gene	V gene	J gene	clone size	CDR3 protein	CDR3 DNA
TRBD1	TRBV4-3	TRBJ1-2	-	CASSGYRGEGYTF	TGCGCCAGCAGCGGGTACAGGGGCGAAGGCTACACCTTC
TRBD1	TRBV28	TRBJ2-7	-	CASSLWTKQGVAYEQYF	TGTGCCAGCAGTTTGTGGACGAAACAGGGGGTAGCCTACGAGCAGTACTTC
-	TRBV21-1	TRBJ2-4	many	CASTLFRTLAKNIQYF	TGTGCCAGCACCCTCTTTAGAACCCTAGCCAAAAACATTCAGTACTTC
-	TRBV20-1	TRBJ2-7	few	CSAREGPEQYF	TGCAGTGCTAGGGAGGGGCCCGAGCAGTACTTC
-	TRBV7-6	TRBJ1-2	few	CASSSHTGRNYGYTF	TGTGCCAGCAGTTCCCACACAGGGAGGAACTATGGCTACACCTTC
-	TRBV20-1	TRBJ1-3	-	CSSPSAGNTIYF	TGCAGTTCCCCCTCTGCTGGAAACACCATATATTTT
-	TRBV7-3	TRBJ2-7	few	CASSFRQGRGYEQYF	TGTGCCAGCAGCTTCCGACAGGGGAGGGGATACGAGCAGTACTTC
-	TRBV4-3	TRBJ2-2	few	CASSQATTGELFF	TGCGCCAGCAGCCAGGCCACCACCGGGGAGCTGTTTTTT
-	TRBV29-1	TRBJ2-7	few	CSVAGRHVAYYEQYF	TGCAGCGTTGCGGGTAGACACGTTGCTTACTACGAGCAGTACTTC
-	TRBV20-1	TRBJ2-1	few	CSACDPADYNEQFF	TGCAGTGCTTGCGACCCAGCCGACTACAATGAGCAGTTCTTC
-	TRBV27	TRBJ2-6	many	CASSFGQISGANVLTF	TGTGCCAGCAGTTTCGGGCAGATCTCTGGGGCCAACGTCCTGACTTTC
-	TRBV7-2	TRBJ2-3	-	CASAPFGTDTQYF	TGTGCCAGCGCCCCGTTCGGCACAGATACGCAGTATTTT
-	TRBV6-1	TRBJ2-7	few	CASSPPGLQAYEQYF	TGTGCCAGCAGTCCACCGGGCCTCCAGGCCTACGAGCAGTACTTC
TRBD2	TRBV20-1	TRBJ2-5	-	CSARVAGVQETQYF	TGCAGTGCTAGAGTAGCGGGAGTACAAGAGACCCAGTACTTC
-	TRBV28	TRBJ2-1	few	CASSSRQKPYNEQFF	TGTGCCAGCAGTTCCAGGCAAAAGCCCTACAATGAGCAGTTCTTC
-	TRBV25-1	TRBJ2-1	many	CASSEFQTYNEQFF	TGTGCCAGCAGTGAATTCCAGACCTACAATGAGCAGTTCTTC
TRBD2	TRBV9	TRBJ2-1	few	CASSARTSGSYNEQFF	TGTGCCAGCAGCGCCCGGACTAGCGGGTCCTACAATGAGCAGTTCTTC
-	TRBV24-1	TRBJ2-5	-	CATSDFGTSETQYF	TGTGCCACCAGTGATTTCGGGACATCGGAGACCCAGTACTTC
-	TRBV11-2	TRBJ2-7	-	CASSRLGGSTLPTYEQYF	TGTGCCAGCAGCCGCCTAGGGGGGAGTACCCTACCCACCTACGAGCAGTACTTC
-	TRBV6-8	TRBJ1-6	-	CASGVNTGSPLHF	TGTGCCAGCGGAGTGAACACGGGGTCACCCCTCCACTTT
TRBD1	TRBV28	TRBJ1-5	-	CASRDQDRRRPQHF	TGTGCCAGCAGGGATCAGGACAGGAGGAGGCCCCAGCATTTT
TRBD2	TRBV5-6	TRBJ2-1	few	CASILAGLNEQFF	TGTGCCAGCATCCTAGCGGGCCTTAATGAGCAGTTCTTC
-	TRBV3-1	TRBJ2-1	few	CASSQAAQLWYNEQFF	TGTGCCAGCAGCCAAGCTGCTCAGCTTTGGTACAATGAGCAGTTCTTC
-	TRBV6-5	TRBJ2-7	many	CASSYLGRGKGEQYF	TGTGCCAGCAGTTACCTGGGCAGGGGTAAGGGCGAGCAGTACTTC
TRBD2	TRBV28	TRBJ2-7	-	CASSLPGRGQYF	TGTGCCAGCAGTCTCCCCGGGAGGGGGCAGTACTTC
TRBD2	TRBV11-2	TRBJ2-3	many	CASSLGTTRDTQYF	TGTGCCAGCAGCCTCGGGACTACCCGAGATACGCAGTATTTT
TRBD1	TRBV7-9	TRBJ2-7	-	CASSFVGTGYEQYF	TGTGCCAGCAGCTTCGTGGGGACAGGCTACGAGCAGTACTTC
TRBD2	TRBV25-1	TRBJ2-7	-	CASSDSGRLDEQYF	TGTGCCAGCAGTGATAGCGGGAGGCTCGACGAGCAGTACTTC
TRBD2	TRBV29-1	TRBJ2-3	many	CSVEGGLAGGPGTDTQYF	TGCAGCGTTGAAGGAGGACTAGCGGGAGGGCCCGGCACAGATACGCAGTATTTT
-	TRBV5-1	TRBJ1-3	few	CASSFGDNGNTIYF	TGCGCCAGCAGCTTCGGGGACAACGGAAACACCATATATTTT
TRBD1	TRBV28	TRBJ2-2	-	CASSPLTGWTGELFF	TGTGCCAGCAGTCCCCTGACAGGGTGGACCGGGGAGCTGTTTTTT
-	TRBV2	TRBJ1-1	many	CASSEDRNTEAFF	TGTGCCAGCAGTGAGGACAGGAACACTGAAGCTTTCTTT
TRBD2	TRBV6-1	TRBJ2-5	few	CASSQRTSGRAVETQYF	TGTGCCAGCAGTCAGCGGACTAGCGGGAGGGCCGTAGAGACCCAGTACTTC
TRBD2	TRBV5-1	TRBJ2-1	-	CASSLAPLAGVYNEQFF	TGCGCCAGCAGCTTGGCGCCTTTGGCGGGAGTTTACAATGAGCAGTTCTTC
-	TRBV18	TRBJ2-6	many	CASSPGSTGANVLTF	TGTGCCAGCTCACCAGGGAGTACTGGGGCCAACGTCCTGACTTTC
-	TRBV6-1	TRBJ2-4	-	CASSQIIPLTNIQYF	TGTGCCAGCAGCCAAATCATCCCCCTTACAAACATTCAGTACTTC
-	TRBV18	TRBJ2-7	-	CASSPPVLAAYEQYF	TGTGCCAGCTCACCACCGGTCTTAGCCGCCTACGAGCAGTACTTC
-	TRBV18	TRBJ2-1	few	CASSPLPGAGHEQFF	TGTGCCAGCTCACCACTCCCGGGAGCGGGTCATGAGCAGTTCTTC
TRBD2	TRBV19	TRBJ2-7	once	CASSATERENNEQYF	TGTGCCAGTAGTGCGACGGAGCGGGAGAATAACGAGCAGTACTTC
-	TRBV28	TRBJ2-6	many	CASSLRGSGANVLTF	TGTGCCAGCAGTTTAAGAGGCTCTGGGGCCAACGTCCTGACTTTC
TRBD2	TRBV12-3/TRBV12-4	TRBJ2-3	-	CASSPPSGTSTDTQYF	TGTGCCAGCAGTCCACCTAGCGGGACGAGCACAGATACGCAGTATTTT
-	TRBV2	TRBJ2-1	-	CASNLWDSRANEQFF	TGTGCCAGCAACCTTTGGGACTCCAGAGCCAATGAGCAGTTCTTC
TRBD2	TRBV15	TRBJ2-3	many	CATSRVTGGTPDTQYF	TGTGCCACCAGCAGAGTTACGGGAGGTACCCCAGATACGCAGTATTTT
-	TRBV29-1	TRBJ1-2	few	CSATTEPNYGYTF	TGCAGCGCTACGACAGAGCCTAACTATGGCTACACCTTC
TRBD1	TRBV7-9	TRBJ2-1	few	CASSPPGQGYYNEQFF	TGTGCCAGCAGCCCGCCGGGACAGGGGTACTACAATGAGCAGTTCTTC
-	TRBV14	TRBJ1-1	many	CASSHRVGLGTEAFF	TGTGCCAGCAGCCACAGGGTTGGCCTGGGCACTGAAGCTTTCTTT
-	TRBV6-5	TRBJ2-1	few	CASSYGGGGSPGAEQFF	TGTGCCAGCAGTTACGGAGGTGGTGGCAGCCCCGGGGCTGAGCAGTTCTTC
TRBD2	TRBV11-1	TRBJ2-3	-	CASTVGEGNPSSTDTQYF	TGTGCCAGCACTGTAGGGGAGGGGAACCCCTCTAGCACAGATACGCAGTATTTT
-	TRBV10-3	TRBJ2-1	-	CAISEWDLPNEQFF	TGTGCCATCAGTGAATGGGACCTCCCCAATGAGCAGTTCTTC